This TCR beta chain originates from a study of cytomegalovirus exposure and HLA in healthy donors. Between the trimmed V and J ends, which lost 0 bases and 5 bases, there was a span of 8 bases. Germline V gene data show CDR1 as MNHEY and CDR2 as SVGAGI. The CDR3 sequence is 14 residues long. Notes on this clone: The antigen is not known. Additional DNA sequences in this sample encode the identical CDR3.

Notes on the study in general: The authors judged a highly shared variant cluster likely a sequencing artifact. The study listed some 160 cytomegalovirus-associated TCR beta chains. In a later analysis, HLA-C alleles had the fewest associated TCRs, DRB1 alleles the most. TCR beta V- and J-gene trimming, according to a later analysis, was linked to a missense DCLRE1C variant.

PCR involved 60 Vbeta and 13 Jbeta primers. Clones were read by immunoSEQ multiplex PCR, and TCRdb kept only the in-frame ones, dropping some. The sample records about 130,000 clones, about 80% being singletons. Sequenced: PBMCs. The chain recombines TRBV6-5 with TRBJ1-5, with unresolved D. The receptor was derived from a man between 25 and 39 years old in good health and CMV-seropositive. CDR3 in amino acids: CASSYSGGDQPQHF. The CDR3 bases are TGTGCCAGCAGTTACTCTGGCGGTGATCAGCCCCAGCATTTT.